This T cell receptor (beta chain) was documented in a study of cytomegalovirus exposure and HLA in healthy donors. Worth noting for this clone: Its antigen is still unknown.

After removal of 5 bases from V and 5 bases from J, the junction contained 15 bases not matched to a gene. Germline V gene lookup returns CDR1 SGHRS and CDR2 YFSETQ. The CDR3 sequence is 18 residues long. PCR amplification relied on 60 Vbeta primers (plus 13 Jbeta primers). Sequencing was performed with immunoSEQ multiplex PCR; in TCRdb, only in-frame clones are kept and a portion is missing. In total, the table holds about 130,000 clones. Whole-study results and caveats: Highly shared variants forming one cluster were likely a sequencing artifact.

This TCR derives from a woman in her sixties in good health and CMV-seronegative. The specimen sequenced was PBMCs. This chain joins TRBV5-1 and TRBJ2-2; TRBD1 aligns across 10 bases. CDR3 sequence: CASRNGIVGQGRTGELFF. The CDR3 DNA follows: TGCGCCAGCAGAAATGGGATCGTGGGACAGGGGAGAACCGGGGAGCTGTTTTTT.